One sample yielded the 23 T cell receptor beta chains listed below, sequenced in a study of T cell clonotyping in hematopoietic cell transplantation. Sequenced by immunoSEQ multiplex PCR; TCRdb stores in-frame clones only, minus some. This table has 5,500 to 7,500 clones, around 85% appearing once. This specimen consisted of peripheral blood mononuclear cells, obtained 180 days after allogeneic stem cell transplant. The receptors originated from a female patient between 50 and 59 years old who had an allogeneic stem cell transplant from an unrelated donor, so the T cells may come from the graft donor. Some clones in this sample may be carry-over from other donors' samples.

The chain has TRBV9 and TRBJ2-7; D not certain. Germline CDR1 reads SGDLS; CDR2 reads YYNGEE. This CDR3 has 13 residues. Trimming took off 0 bases at V and 4 bases at J, with 8 bases between the two ends. CDR3 sequence reads: CASSVDPGYEQYF. The DNA for the CDR3 is TGTGCCAGCAGCGTAGACCCTGGGTACGAGCAGTACTTC.

The chain carries TRBV11-2 and TRBJ2-7; possible D gene TRBD1, 6 bases. The CDR3 is 16 residues long. Germline V gives CDR1 SGHAT, CDR2 FQNNGV. Trimming cost V 3 bases and J 0 bases, with 15 bases left between them. The CDR3 DNA sequence: TGTGCCAGCAGCTTGGGACAAACTTTAAGCTCCTACGAGCAGTACTTC. This sequence encodes CASSLGQTLSSYEQYF.

The rearrangement joins TRBV5-1 to TRBJ2-3; 12 bases align to TRBD2. V dropped 4 bases and J dropped 0; count of bases not matched to a gene: 3. This CDR3 comprises 16 residues. From germline, CDR1 is SGHRS and CDR2 YFSETQ. The CDR3 sequence: CASSRGLAGSTDTQYF. The CDR3 DNA reads TGCGCCAGCAGCAGAGGACTAGCGGGGAGCACAGATACGCAGTATTTT.

This clone was seen just once. The CDR3 sequence is CASSETPSTDTQYF. The CDR3 DNA is TGTGCCAGCAGTGAAACACCTAGCACAGATACGCAGTATTTT. The genes are TRBV6-4 and TRBJ2-3; D gene unclear. Trimming cost V 3 bases and J 0 bases, with 7 bases left between them. The CDR3 contains 14 residues. The germline V gene has CDR1 MRHNA and CDR2 SNTAGT.

This clone was detected only a few times. The same CDR3 arises from other DNA sequences in this sample as well. V usage is TRBV11-3 and J usage is TRBJ2-5; 10 positions match TRBD2. The assigned J gene may be wrong: the sequence end matches TRBJ2-7 better. The CDR3 runs 13 residues. Germline V gene data show CDR1 as SGHNT and CDR2 as YENEEA. The CDR3 is CASRASGSDEQYF. In DNA form, the CDR3 reads TGTGCCAGCAGGGCTAGCGGGAGCGACGAGCAGTACTTC.

The chain recombines TRBV15 with TRBJ2-7; 10 bases map to TRBD1. V dropped 2 bases and J dropped 3; count of bases not matched to a gene: 4. CDR1 is LNHNV and CDR2 is YYDKDF in the germline V gene (reference sequence). This CDR3 spans 15 amino acids. The CDR3 is CATSRPDRGVYEQYF. The CDR3 DNA follows: TGTGCCACCAGCAGACCGGACAGGGGGGTCTACGAGCAGTACTTC.

The rearrangement joins TRBV6-6 to TRBJ1-5, with D hard to call. The CDR3 runs to 14 residues. Germline V gives CDR1 MNHNY, CDR2 SVGAGI (reference sequence). Trimming stripped 7 bases from V and 4 bases from J, with 14 bases between. For the CDR3, the DNA is TGTGCCAGCAATTCGCTCGGCACTAATCAGCCCCAGCATTTT. Translation: CASNSLGTNQPQHF.

The rearrangement joins TRBV7-9 to TRBJ1-2, with 10 bases identical to TRBD1. The length of the CDR3 is 15 residues. J was trimmed by 5 bases and V by 5 bases; bases with no gene match: 8. Per the germline V gene, CDR1 is SEHNR and CDR2 is FQNEAQ (reference sequence). The CDR3 spells CASSGGPGQGYGYTF. Written as DNA, the CDR3 is TGTGCCAGCAGCGGAGGGCCGGGACAGGGGTATGGCTACACCTTC.

The chain recombines TRBV7-9 with TRBJ1-5; D ambiguous. V lost 9 bases and J lost 3, with 3 bases in between. The germline gives CDR1 SEHNR, CDR2 FQNEAQ (reference sequence). The CDR3 is made up of 10 amino acids. In DNA, the CDR3 is TGTGCCAGGGTCAATCAGCCCCAGCATTTT. It is translated as CARVNQPQHF.

The V and J genes are TRBV4-1 and TRBJ2-2, with TRBD2 matching over 7 bases. CDR1 is MGHRA, CDR2 YSYEKL, per germline. Unmatched junction bases numbered 13, after V lost 5 bases and J lost 7 bases. CDR3 length: 16 amino acids. In DNA, the CDR3 is TGCGCCAGCAGCAAACCTGGCGGGGGAAAATTCGGGGAGCTGTTTTTT. Protein sequence: CASSKPGGGKFGELFF.

This clone appeared a single time. The chain links TRBV15 to TRBJ2-7; no reliable D call. Trimming pared 2 bases from V and 0 bases from J, leaving 5 bases between. The V gene's germline CDR1 is LNHNV and CDR2 YYDKDF (reference sequence). There are 13 residues in the CDR3. The CDR3 protein is CATSRSISYEQYF. Written as DNA, the CDR3 is TGTGCCACCAGCAGATCAATCTCCTACGAGCAGTACTTC. Filled out from reference TRBV15 and TRBJ2-7, the complete variable domain reads DAMVIQNPRYQVTQFGKPVTLSCSQTLNHNVMYWYQQKSSQAPKLLFHYYDKDFNNEADTPDNFQSRRPNTSFCFLDIRSPGLGDTAMYLCATSRSISYEQYFGPGTRLTVT.

The chain links TRBV20-1 to TRBJ2-7, with D tentatively TRBD2 (6 bases). V dropped 5 bases and J dropped 6 bases, with 11 bases sitting between them. This CDR3 spans 11 amino acids. Germline values: CDR1 DFQATT, CDR2 SNEGSKA (reference sequence). CDR3 in amino acids: CSALPGVEQYF. CDR3 DNA: TGCAGTGCTCTCCCGGGGGTCGAGCAGTACTTC.

V usage is TRBV2 and J usage is TRBJ2-1; 13 nucleotides align to TRBD2. This CDR3 comprises 15 residues. Germline-derived CDR1 and CDR2 are SNHLY and FYNNEI. With 5 bases clipped from V and 5 bases from J, the junction kept 3 bases outside the gene matches. The CDR3: CASSRLAGGHNEQFF. The CDR3 DNA sequence: TGTGCCAGCAGTCGACTAGCGGGGGGCCACAATGAGCAGTTCTTC.

This clone is a singleton in its sample. This chain uses TRBV5-1 with TRBJ1-1, with D tentatively TRBD1 (5 bases). V lost 2 bases, J lost 1 base, and 6 bases lay in between. CDR3 size: 13 residues. Germline V gene sequence: CDR1 SGHRS, CDR2 YFSETQ. The CDR3 reads CASSFQGNTEAFF. CDR3 bases: TGCGCCAGCAGCTTCCAGGGGAACACTGAAGCTTTCTTT.

The chain employs TRBV2 and TRBJ1-1; D not resolved. The length of the CDR3 is 8 residues. In germline, CDR1 is SNHLY, CDR2 FYNNEI. The CDR3 region has the DNA TGTGTTACCACTGAAGCTTTCTTT. It yields the protein CVTTEAFF. Full variable domain (outside the CDR3, taken from reference TRBV2 and TRBJ1-1): EPEVTQTPSHQVTQMGQEVILRCVPISNHLYFYWYRQILGQKVEFLVSFYNNEISEKSEIFDDQFSVERPDGSNFTLKIRSTKLEDSAMYFCVTTEAFFGQGTRLTVV.

CDR3 coding DNA: TGTGCCAGCAGTTATGGAACAGGGGCCAATCAGCCCCAGCATTTT. Its protein is CASSYGTGANQPQHF. This chain links TRBV2 with TRBJ1-5; 7 bases map to TRBD1. The CDR3 is 15 residues long. Germline CDR1 and CDR2: SNHLY and FYNNEI. V trimming: 5 bases; J trimming: 3 bases; junction bases outside the gene matches: 7.

This clone was detected a few times. The genes are TRBV5-1 and TRBJ2-7, with a possible D match to TRBD2 (7 bases). Deletions cut 0 bases from V and 7 bases from J, with 17 bases between. Germline CDR1 reads SGHRS; CDR2 reads YFSETQ. The CDR3 loop spans 15 amino acids. In DNA, the CDR3 is TGCGCCAGCAGCTTGGCCCCGGGGGGCGCGCAGGAGCAGTACTTC. Encoded protein: CASSLAPGGAQEQYF. Looking up the rest from reference TRBV5-1 and TRBJ2-7 gives the full variable domain: KAGVTQTPRYLIKTRGQQVTLSCSPISGHRSVSWYQQTPGQGLQFLFEYFSETQRNKGNFPGRFSGRQFSNSRSEMNVSTLELGDSALYLCASSLAPGGAQEQYFGPGTRLTVT.

The V and J genes are TRBV19 and TRBJ2-1; possible D gene TRBD1, 6 bases. CDR1 and CDR2 (germline): LNHDA, SQIVND (reference sequence). Trimming stripped 6 bases from V and 4 bases from J, with 7 bases between. This CDR3 has 12 residues. CDR3 nucleotide sequence: TGTGCCAGTAGGGACAGATACAATGAGCAGTTCTTC. Its protein product is CASRDRYNEQFF. The full variable domain, its missing parts supplied by reference TRBV19 and TRBJ2-1, is DGGITQSPKYLFRKEGQNVTLSCEQNLNHDAMYWYRQDPGQGLRLIYYSQIVNDFQKGDIAEGYSVSREKKESFPLTVTSAQKNPTAFYLCASRDRYNEQFFGPGTRLTVL.

J is TRBJ1-1 and V is TRBV27; maybe TRBD1 (5 bases). Germline V lookup: CDR1 MNHEY, CDR2 SMNVEV (reference sequence). The CDR3 runs to 13 residues. V was cut by 4 bases and J by 4 bases, with 10 bases left in between. This CDR3 is CASSWGGVTEAFF. In DNA, the CDR3 is TGTGCCAGCAGTTGGGGCGGTGTCACTGAAGCTTTCTTT.

This sequence joins TRBV5-1 and TRBJ2-7, with D possibly TRBD1 on 6 matching bases. This CDR3 region has 14 residues. Germline V lookup: CDR1 SGHRS, CDR2 YFSETQ. V lost 4 bases to trimming and J lost 1 base, with 12 bases between them. This CDR3 reads CASSRDTLSYEQYF. CDR3 bases: TGCGCCAGCAGCCGGGACACCCTTTCCTACGAGCAGTACTTC.

This chain joins TRBV9 and TRBJ1-1; TRBD1 might be the D (5 bases). CDR3 length: 14 amino acids. Trimming took off 7 bases at V and 0 bases at J, with 13 bases between the two ends. Germline V gene sequence: CDR1 SGDLS, CDR2 YYNGEE. The CDR3 nucleotides are TGTGCCAGCGGAGGGGTGAACATGAACACTGAAGCTTTCTTT. Translation: CASGGVNMNTEAFF.

The chain links TRBV11-2 to TRBJ1-1; TRBD1 is a possible D gene (5 bases). V dropped 5 bases and J dropped 6 bases, with 10 bases sitting between them. This CDR3 is built from 12 residues. From germline, CDR1 is SGHAT and CDR2 FQNNGV. CDR3 coding DNA: TGTGCCAGCAGCCCCCGGGGGGCTGAAGCTTTCTTT. This sequence encodes CASSPRGAEAFF.

The chain recombines TRBV28 with TRBJ2-7; 7 bases fit TRBD1. The CDR3 spans 15 residues. The germline gives CDR1 MDHEN, CDR2 SYDVKM. The J segment lost 3 bases and the V segment lost 6 bases, leaving 11 bases of the junction unmatched. CDR3 protein: CASRSSGTVNYEQYF. CDR3 nucleotides: TGTGCCAGCAGATCCTCCGGGACAGTAAACTACGAGCAGTACTTC. Filled out from reference TRBV28 and TRBJ2-7, the complete variable domain reads DVKVTQSSRYLVKRTGEKVFLECVQDMDHENMFWYRQDPGLGLRLIYFSYDVKMKEKGDIPEGYSVSREKKERFSLILESASTNQTSMYLCASRSSGTVNYEQYFGPGTRLTVT.